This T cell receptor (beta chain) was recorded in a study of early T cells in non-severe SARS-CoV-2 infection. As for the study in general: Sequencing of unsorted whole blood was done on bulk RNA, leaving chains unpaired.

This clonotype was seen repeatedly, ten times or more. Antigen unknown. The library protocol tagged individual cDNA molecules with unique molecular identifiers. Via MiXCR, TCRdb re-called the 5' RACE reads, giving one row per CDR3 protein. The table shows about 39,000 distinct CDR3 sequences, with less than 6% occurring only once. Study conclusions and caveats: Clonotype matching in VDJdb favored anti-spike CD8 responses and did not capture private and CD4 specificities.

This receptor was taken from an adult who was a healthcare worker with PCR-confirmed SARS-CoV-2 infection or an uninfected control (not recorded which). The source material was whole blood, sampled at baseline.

The CDR3 DNA reads as TGCGCCAGCAGCACAAAGACTCACCCTAGTAGAGAGACCCAGTACTTC. Encoded protein: CASSTKTHPSRETQYF. The V gene is TRBV5-1, the J gene TRBJ2-5; D is unclear. The V gene lost 4 bases and the J gene lost 4 bases, with 20 bases spanning the gap. The CDR3 totals 16 residues. Germline CDR1 SGHRS, CDR2 YFSETQ.